This T cell receptor beta chain emerged from a study of T cell changes during pregnancy in multiple sclerosis. Repertoires were generated with immunoSEQ multiplex PCR, while TCRdb's copy carries only in-frame clones and drops some. The sample lists approximately 50,000 clones, about 91% occurring once. The junction had 12 bases not matched to a gene; V was cut back by 6 bases and J by 4 bases. The CDR3 covers 16 residues. Germline V gene sequence: CDR1 MDHEN, CDR2 SYDVKM. Here the sequenced sample was CD8+ T cells from peripheral blood mononuclear cells, taken after pregnancy. The receptor comes from a female donor with multiple sclerosis, enrolled in a pregnancy study. V is TRBV28 and J is TRBJ2-5, with 9 bases matching TRBD1. In DNA form, the CDR3 reads TGTGCCAGCAGATGGACAGGGGAAGGTAGTCGAGAGACCCAGTACTTC. Translated, it gives CASRWTGEGSRETQYF. The full variable domain, rest sourced from reference TRBV28 and TRBJ2-5, is DVKVTQSSRYLVKRTGEKVFLECVQDMDHENMFWYRQDPGLGLRLIYFSYDVKMKEKGDIPEGYSVSREKKERFSLILESASTNQTSMYLCASRWTGEGSRETQYFGPGTRLLVL.